The clone carrying this T cell receptor beta chain was detected only once. This entry is derived from a study of blood T cell repertoires in COVID-19. In the original analysis: Estimation of nucleated cell counts was performed using reference gene primer amplification. Profiled with immunoSEQ multiplex PCR; TCRdb holds only in-frame clones, not every one. D and trimming come from the DNA, and the V and J calls and clone size come from that table. The data show 200,000 to 250,000 clones, with around 85% seen just once and more than 2.5% held by the top ten. CDR3 length equals 15 residues. Germline V CDR1 and CDR2: SNHLY, FYNNEI. V was clipped by 6 bases and J by 1 base, with 15 bases between them.

The chain employs TRBV2 and TRBJ2-5; D uncertain. Input material: peripheral blood. This receptor was taken from a woman under 40 who had recovered from COVID-19. DNA for the CDR3: TGTGCCAGCAGAAACATAACAGAATTCCAAGAGACCCAGTACTTC. Translation gives CASRNITEFQETQYF. Drawing the rest from reference TRBV2 and TRBJ2-5, the complete variable domain is EPEVTQTPSHQVTQMGQEVILRCVPISNHLYFYWYRQILGQKVEFLVSFYNNEISEKSEIFDDQFSVERPDGSNFTLKIRSTKLEDSAMYFCASRNITEFQETQYFGPGTRLLVL.